This record concerns one TCR beta chain sequence. This entry comes from a study of control samples from healthy donors and cancer patients. Germline CDR1 and CDR2: SEHNR and FQNEAQ (reference sequence). The CDR3 is 15 amino acids. V was clipped by 3 bases and J by 6 bases, with 14 bases between them. The table came from immunoSEQ multiplex PCR; TCRdb's copy has only in-frame clones and leaves some out. The table includes around 55,000 clones, approximately 94% detected once. The source material was blood. This clonotype was sampled from a woman aged 18 to 35 in good health. The chain carries TRBV7-9 and TRBJ1-4; no firm D call. CDR3 residues: CASSFSGRKDEKLFF. In DNA form, the CDR3 reads TGTGCCAGCAGCTTTTCCGGCAGAAAGGATGAAAAACTGTTTTTT.